This T cell receptor beta chain derives from a study of T-cell memory formation after mild COVID-19. For the study at large: TCR clusters largely stayed donor specific. The study's findings and limits: While clones contracting from day 15 to 85 were balanced between CD4 and CD8, later expanders leaned CD4+. Second-wave clones peaking on day 37 lacked confirmed SARS-CoV-2 specificity.

Deletions cut 6 bases from V and 5 bases from J, with 10 bases between. The CDR3 has 11 amino acids. CDR1 and CDR2 (germline): DFQATT, SNEGSKA (reference sequence). This clonotype was seen a few times. Its antigen is as yet unknown. The TCR alpha and TCR beta cDNA libraries, bearing sample barcodes and UMIs, were generated by 5'RACE using constant-segment primers. Each CDR3 protein gets one entry after TCRdb re-called the 5' RACE reads with MiXCR. The table records around 65,000 distinct CDR3 sequences, 9.3% of them present only once. This receptor was taken from a man younger than 35 who had mild COVID-19 (a few samples of this study predate the infection). Cell type and time point are not known. The source material was PBMCs or a T cell subset sorted from them (not recorded which). The chain has TRBV20-1 and TRBJ2-5; D may match TRBD1 or TRBD2 (5 bases each). The CDR3: CSAGVRETQYF. CDR3 sequence (DNA): TGCAGTGCGGGGGTGAGGGAGACCCAGTACTTC.